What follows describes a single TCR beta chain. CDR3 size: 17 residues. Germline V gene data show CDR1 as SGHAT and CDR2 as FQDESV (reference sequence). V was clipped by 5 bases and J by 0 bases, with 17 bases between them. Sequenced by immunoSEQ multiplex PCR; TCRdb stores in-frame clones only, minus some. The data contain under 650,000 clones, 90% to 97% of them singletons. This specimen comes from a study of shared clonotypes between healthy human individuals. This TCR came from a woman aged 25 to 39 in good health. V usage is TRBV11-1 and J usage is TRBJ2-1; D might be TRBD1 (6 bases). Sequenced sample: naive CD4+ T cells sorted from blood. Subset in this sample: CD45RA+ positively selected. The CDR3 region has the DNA TGTGCCAGCAGCCCCAGGGGCCCCTTACGCTCCTACAATGAGCAGTTCTTC. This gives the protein CASSPRGPLRSYNEQFF.